This is a list of T cell receptor beta chains from one sample in a study of cytomegalovirus exposure and HLA in healthy donors. Here immunoSEQ multiplex PCR was the method, and the copy in TCRdb shows in-frame clones only, minus some. The profile covers 150,000 to 200,000 clones, with roughly 80% appearing a single time and 11% taken by the ten largest. Sequencing was performed on PBMCs. These receptors all come from a man in his late teens or twenties in good health and CMV-seropositive. The CDR3 runs from the conserved cysteine through the conserved F or W. The order of the fields is V gene, J gene, clone size, D gene, CDR3 DNA, CDR3 protein. D genes are given only for firm matches. Expanded clones get a size class; other rows say once, few or many, or leave the size out.

>TRBV6-6|TRBJ1-2|-|TRBD1
TGTGCCAGCAGTTCTCCCGGACAGGGACCTAACTATGGCTACACCTTC
CASSSPGQGPNYGYTF
>TRBV18|TRBJ2-7|-|-
TGTGCCAGCTCAACTAAACGGGGCTCCTACGAGCAGTACTTC
CASSTKRGSYEQYF
>TRBV5-1|TRBJ2-3|-|TRBD2
TGCGCCAGCAGCCCGGCCTGGACTAGCGGGAGTAATACGCAGTATTTT
CASSPAWTSGSNTQYF
>TRBV28|TRBJ1-1|few|-
TGTGCCAGCAGCCGATCGACACTGAACACTGAAGCTTTCTTT
CASSRSTLNTEAFF
>TRBV6-5|TRBJ2-7|-|-
TGTGCCAGCAGCCGAGTTGGAGGCGTATTAGGGCAGTACTTC
CASSRVGGVLGQYF
>TRBV18|TRBJ2-7|-|-
TGTGCCAGCTCACCGCAAGTTCGGCTACAGATCGACGAGCAGTACTTC
CASSPQVRLQIDEQYF
>TRBV29-1|TRBJ1-2|-|-
TGCAGCGTTGAAGCCCCAGTTAACTATGGCTACACCTTC
CSVEAPVNYGYTF
>TRBV6-5|TRBJ1-6|-|TRBD1
TGTGCCAGCAGTTACTCCGGACAGGGAAATTCACCCCTCCACTTT
CASSYSGQGNSPLHF
>TRBV7-9|TRBJ2-1|-|TRBD2
TGTGCCAGCAGCTTATTGGCTAGCGGGAGAAAGGATGAGCAGTTCTTC
CASSLLASGRKDEQFF
>TRBV4-1|TRBJ2-7|-|TRBD1
TGCGCCAGCAGCCAAAATCCGGGACAGACCCCCGGCGAGCAGTACTTC
CASSQNPGQTPGEQYF
>TRBV2|TRBJ1-4|-|TRBD1
TGTGCCAGCAGTGGGACAGGCTCCCTGACAACTAATGAAAAACTGTTTTTT
CASSGTGSLTTNEKLFF
>TRBV25-1|TRBJ2-1|-|-
TGTGCCAGCAGTGGGACCTTCCGGGTGGGGGCCCACTACAATGAGCAGTTCTTC
CASSGTFRVGAHYNEQFF
>TRBV27|TRBJ2-3|-|TRBD2
TGTGCCAGCAGTTTATCCCTAGCGGGAGATACGCAGTATTTT
CASSLSLAGDTQYF
>TRBV2|TRBJ2-7|-|-
TGTGCCAGCGGGCCGACAGTTTACGAGCAGTACTTC
CASGPTVYEQYF
>TRBV30|TRBJ1-1|-|TRBD1
TGTGCCTACAGGGGGATGAACACTGAAGCTTTCTTT
CAYRGMNTEAFF
>TRBV4-1|TRBJ2-7|-|-
TGCGCCAGCAGCCAAGGGAGGGCTACAGGCTCCCACGAGCAGTACTTC
CASSQGRATGSHEQYF
>TRBV30|TRBJ1-2|-|TRBD1
TGTGCCTGGGGGGCCTCAGGGGGTCATGGCTACACCTTC
CAWGASGGHGYTF
>TRBV28|TRBJ2-7|-|-
TGTGCCACCCAAAGCGGATTTAGCGGTTCTCTCTACGAGCAGTACTTC
CATQSGFSGSLYEQYF
>TRBV5-6|TRBJ2-5|-|TRBD1
TGTGCCAGCAGCTTATTTGGGCAGGGGGTATCAAGTGGGACCCAGTACTTC
CASSLFGQGVSSGTQYF
>TRBV27|TRBJ2-5|-|-
TGTGCCAGCAGTTTATGGTTCGGGTTTGAGACCCAGTACTTC
CASSLWFGFETQYF
>TRBV19|TRBJ2-1|-|TRBD2
TGTGCCAGTAGTAAGCGGACTAGCGGGATTGTTGAGCAGTTCTTC
CASSKRTSGIVEQFF
>TRBV7-7|TRBJ2-1|few|TRBD2
TGTGCTAGCAGCCCTAGGGGGGGCGGGAGGGAGCAGTTCTTC
CASSPRGGGREQFF
>TRBV4-1|TRBJ2-3|-|TRBD2
TGCGCCAGCAGCCAAGATCTAGCGGGACTCGAAGGGGGAGATACGCAGTATTTT
CASSQDLAGLEGGDTQYF
>TRBV2|TRBJ1-2|few|-
TGTGCCAGCAGTGATTTTAGTTCTAACTATGGCTACACCTTC
CASSDFSSNYGYTF
>TRBV11-1|TRBJ2-1|once|TRBD2
TGTGCCAGCAGCTCTTTTGGACTAGCGGGGTTCAATGAGCAGTTCTTC
CASSSFGLAGFNEQFF
>TRBV5-4|TRBJ2-3|-|TRBD1
TGTGCCAGCAGTTCTACAGGGGCGGGTACGCAGTATTTT
CASSSTGAGTQYF
>TRBV7-3|TRBJ2-1|-|-
TGTGCCAGCAGCCCACGGTCGGACAACAATGAGCAGTTCTTC
CASSPRSDNNEQFF
>TRBV27|TRBJ2-1|-|TRBD2
TGTGCCAGCAGTTTAAGTGGACTAGCGGTTAACAATGAGCAGTTCTTC
CASSLSGLAVNNEQFF
>TRBV2|TRBJ1-2|few|TRBD1
TGTGCCAGCCGTTCCCGGGACAGGGGCTATGGCTACACCTTC
CASRSRDRGYGYTF
>TRBV5-4|TRBJ1-4|-|TRBD1
TGTGCCAGCAGCCTCTCCGGGACAGGGCACGAAAAACTGTTTTTT
CASSLSGTGHEKLFF
>TRBV5-1|TRBJ2-7|-|-
TGCGCCAGCAGGCCGGGAGTAAACAACGAGCAGTACTTC
CASRPGVNNEQYF
>TRBV18|TRBJ2-5|-|TRBD1
TGTGCCAGCTCCAAACGACAGGGAAGGATCCAAGAGACCCAGTACTTC
CASSKRQGRIQETQYF
>TRBV2|TRBJ1-5|-|TRBD1
TGTGCCAGCACCCGGGACAGAAATCAGCCCCAGCATTTT
CASTRDRNQPQHF
>TRBV6-1|TRBJ2-5|-|TRBD1
TGTGCCAGCAGAAGGACAGGATGGTCGGAGACCCAGTACTTC
CASRRTGWSETQYF
>TRBV29-1|TRBJ2-1|-|TRBD2
TGCAGCGTACCCCCGGGACTAGGGGATGAGCAGTTCTTC
CSVPPGLGDEQFF
>TRBV6-1|TRBJ1-4|-|TRBD1
TGTGCCAGCAGTGAAGGGGCAGGGGGCGGAGAAAAACTGTTTTTT
CASSEGAGGGEKLFF
>TRBV29-1|TRBJ2-5|few|TRBD2
TGCAGCGTTGAAGATGGAGGAGGGGTCAGCGGGAGGGCCTTGGAGACCCAGTACTTC
CSVEDGGGVSGRALETQYF
>TRBV5-1|TRBJ2-7|once|-
TGCGCCAGCAGCCCCCTGGGCTCTCGCGAGCAGTACTTC
CASSPLGSREQYF